This T cell receptor (beta chain) was sequenced for a study of T cell changes during pregnancy in multiple sclerosis. TCRdb keeps only in-frame clones here, not all; method: immunoSEQ multiplex PCR. In the table there are just over 50,000 clones, roughly 90% of which are singletons. The germline V gene has CDR1 LNHNV and CDR2 YYDKDF (reference sequence). Trimming at V came to 5 bases and at J to 4 bases, leaving 9 bases not matched to a gene. The CDR3 length is 16 residues. Here the sequenced sample was CD4+ T cells from peripheral blood mononuclear cells, taken after pregnancy. V and J are TRBV15 and TRBJ2-3; 10 positions match TRBD2. The source is a female donor with multiple sclerosis, enrolled in a pregnancy study. In DNA form, the CDR3 reads TGTGCCACCAGCCCTGGGACTAGCGAGTTACCAGATACGCAGTATTTT. It is translated as CATSPGTSELPDTQYF.